This T cell receptor (beta chain) derives from a study of identical twins. This CDR3 is 16 amino acids long. The germline V gene encodes CDR1 MNHNY and CDR2 SVGAGI (reference sequence). Trimming at V came to 2 bases and at J to 2 bases, leaving 4 bases not matched to a gene. Each CDR3 protein is one row after TCRdb ran MiXCR on the 5' RACE reads. The sample yields 1.5 million to 2 million distinct CDR3 sequences, about 30% seen once. The chain has TRBV6-6 and TRBJ1-5; 9 bases map to TRBD1. The sequenced sample was cord blood. This TCR was recovered from a newborn girl in good health. CDR3 sequence: CASSYATGGGNQPQHF. DNA for the CDR3: TGTGCCAGCAGTTACGCGACAGGGGGTGGCAATCAGCCCCAGCATTTT.